This T cell receptor (beta chain) was observed in a study of CD4 T cells in relation to SARS-CoV-2 and coronaviruses. Naive and memory CD4+ T cells came from enriched cryopreserved PBMCs. Deep TCR-beta sequencing used DNA from uncultured naive and memory CD4+ T cells. Clones were sequenced by immunoSEQ multiplex PCR, and TCRdb holds only the in-frame ones, with some missing. The table lists about 56,000 clones, about 90% of them singletons. Study results and caveats: Pre-pandemic and post-infection samples never came from the same donor. About 64% of donors had memory CD4+ clonotypes crossrecognizing SARS-CoV-2 and common cold coronavirus spike.

Germline V gene lookup returns CDR1 MGHRA and CDR2 YSYEKL. V lost 5 bases to trimming and J lost 7 bases, with 17 bases between them. The CDR3 length is 15 residues. About this clone: Antigen specificity is unknown.

The rearrangement links TRBV4-1 to TRBJ1-4; D remains unclear. This clonotype was obtained from an adult with COVID-19. The sequenced sample was naive CD4+ T cells from PBMCs. Subset reported: naive CD4+ T cells isolated by negative enrichment. Here the CDR3 reads CASSDPQRLGEKLFF. DNA of the CDR3: TGCGCCAGCAGCGACCCTCAGCGCCTAGGTGAAAAACTGTTTTTT.